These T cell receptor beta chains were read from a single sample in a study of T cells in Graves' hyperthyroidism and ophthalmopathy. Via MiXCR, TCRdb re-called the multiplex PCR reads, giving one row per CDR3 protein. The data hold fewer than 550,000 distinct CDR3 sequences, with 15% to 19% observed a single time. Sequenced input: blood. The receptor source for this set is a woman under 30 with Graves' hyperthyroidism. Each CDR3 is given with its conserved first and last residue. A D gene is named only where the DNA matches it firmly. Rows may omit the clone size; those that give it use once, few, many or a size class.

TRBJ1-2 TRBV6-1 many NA TGTGCCAGCAGCTCGGGGCTTCAAGGCTACACCTTC CASSSGLQGYTF
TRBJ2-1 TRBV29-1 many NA TGCAGCGTTAACCAGGGGAATGAGCAGTTCTTC CSVNQGNEQFF
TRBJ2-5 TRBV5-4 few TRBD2 TGTGCCAGCAGGACGGGGGGTGGGGGGACCCAGTACTTC CASRTGGGGTQYF
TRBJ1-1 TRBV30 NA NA TGTGCCGTCGACAGGAGTTACACTGAAGCTTTCTTT CAVDRSYTEAFF
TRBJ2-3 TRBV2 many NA TGTGCCAGCAGTGAACTCCAATATAGCACAGATACGCAGTATTTT CASSELQYSTDTQYF
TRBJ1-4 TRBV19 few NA TGTGCCAGTAGTATCGGGGGGACTAATGAAAAACTGTTTTTT CASSIGGTNEKLFF
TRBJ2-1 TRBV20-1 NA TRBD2 TGCAGTGCTAGAGTGACACGACTAGCGGGGTACAATGAGCAGTTCTTC CSARVTRLAGYNEQFF
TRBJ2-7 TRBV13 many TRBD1 TGTGCCAGCAGCCGGGACAGGGATTCCTACGAGCAGTACTTC CASSRDRDSYEQYF
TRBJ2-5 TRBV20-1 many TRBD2 TGCAGTGCTAGGTCTGCTAGCGGGGGGGCCCAAGAGACCCAGTACTTC CSARSASGGAQETQYF
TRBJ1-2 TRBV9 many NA TGTGCCAGCAGCGTTAGGGCACCTTGGGCCCGATATGGCTACACCTTC CASSVRAPWARYGYTF
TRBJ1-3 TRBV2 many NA TGTGCCAGCAGTGCAATGCTTGGAAACACCATATATTTT CASSAMLGNTIYF
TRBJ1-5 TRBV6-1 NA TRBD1 TGTGCCAGCAGGAAAGAGACAGGGGTTAGCAATCAGCCCCAGCATTTT CASRKETGVSNQPQHF
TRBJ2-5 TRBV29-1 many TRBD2 TGCAGCGTTGATCCCTCCGGAGCGGGAGACCTGTACCAAGAGACCCAGTACTTC CSVDPSGAGDLYQETQYF
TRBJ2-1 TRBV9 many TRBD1 TGTGCCAGCAGCGATCTTAGGGGACAGGTCTACAATGAGCAGTTCTTC CASSDLRGQVYNEQFF
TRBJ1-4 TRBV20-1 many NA TGCAGTGCTCCAGGGAACTCGGGTGAAAAACTGTTTTTT CSAPGNSGEKLFF
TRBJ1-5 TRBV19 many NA TGTGCCAGTAGTTACAGTAATAGCAATCAGCCCCAGCATTTT CASSYSNSNQPQHF
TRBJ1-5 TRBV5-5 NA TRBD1 TGTGCCAGCAGCTGGGACAGCCTAAATCAGCCCCAGCATTTT CASSWDSLNQPQHF